The sequence of this T cell receptor beta chain was determined in a study of blood T cells in healthy people across ages. The study's findings and limits: Any conclusive comparison of naive versus antigen-experienced cells was prevented by using unsorted PBMCs.

The authors ran a second PCR of roughly 6 to 12 cycles using a sample-barcoded 5' primer and a J-beta primer mix. TCRdb fed the 5' RACE reads into MiXCR, producing one record per CDR3 protein. The table records more than 450,000 distinct CDR3 sequences, 27% of them present only once. This clonotype came up a few times. The antigen remains undetermined. The CDR3 totals 14 residues. Germline trimming cut 3 bases from V and 6 bases from J; bases unmatched to any gene: 1. Germline V gene lookup returns CDR1 SEHNR and CDR2 FQNEAQ (reference sequence). This sample was shared with a second study, whose subject was T cells of mothers and their children.

The sample comprised blood. The genes are TRBV7-9 and TRBJ2-2, with 10 bases matching TRBD1. This clonotype originated in a boy between 2 and 10 years old in good health. The CDR3 region has the DNA TGTGCCAGCAGCTTGACAGGGGGCCCCGGGGAGCTGTTTTTT. This translates into CASSLTGGPGELFF.